A single sample gave rise to the 2 T cell receptor beta chains below, sequenced in a study of a mutant IDH1 vaccine in newly diagnosed glioma. Which antigens these TCRs recognize remains unknown. Noted time point: week 11, during vaccination. Doses of 300 ug of mutant IDH1 20-mer peptide were given with topical imiquimod. The method was immunoSEQ multiplex PCR; TCRdb's version includes in-frame clones alone and lacks a portion of them. The table has some 130,000 clones, just under 80% seen once. Material: PBMCs, obtained from a glioma patient whose treatment included an IDH1 peptide vaccine. These receptor sequences come from a middle-aged man with glioma.

This clone has only one observation. The chain is built from TRBV19 and TRBJ1-5, with D perhaps matching TRBD1 (6 bases). Germline CDR1 is LNHDA and CDR2 is SQIVND (reference sequence). With 5 bases removed from V and 6 bases from J, the gap between germline ends came to 14 bases. This CDR3 is built from 14 residues. The CDR3 coding sequence is TGTGCCAGTAGTCGCCGGGGGGGCGGTCAGCCCCAGCATTTT. Its protein is CASSRRGGGQPQHF.

This chain uses TRBV30 with TRBJ1-3, with D hard to call. Per the germline V gene, CDR1 is GTSNPN and CDR2 is SVGIG (reference sequence). V lost 1 base, J lost 0 bases, and 13 bases lay in between. The CDR3 is made up of 16 amino acids. CDR3 coding DNA: TGTGCCTGGAGTGCACAGATTCGAAGCTCTGGAAACACCATATATTTT. Its translation is CAWSAQIRSSGNTIYF.